Included here is one TCR beta chain sequence, with context. No antigen is known for it. The sample carries other DNA sequences with the same CDR3. At a deep level, the assay was run. Method: immunoSEQ multiplex PCR; TCRdb's copy keeps in-frame clones and lacks some. The table lists fewer than 700,000 clones, approximately 95% of them singletons, with over 0.1% in the top ten. The sample is drawn from a study of shared clonotypes between healthy human individuals. Study-level background: Three CD4 naive, three CD4 memory, two CD8 naive and one CD8 memory plate were used per donor. Findings of the study overall: Across a handful of donors, naive CD4 shared around 5%, naive CD8 more than 3%, memory CD4 roughly 2.1%, memory CD8 under 0.5%.

Positively selected for CCR7, the CD45RO-negative cells used as naive CD8 cells excluded terminally differentiated effector memory CD45RA+ cells. CDR3 length: 14 residues. CDR1 is LNHDA, CDR2 SQIVND, per germline (reference sequence). The V end was cut by 1 base, the J end by 0 bases, with 7 bases between. The chain is built from TRBV19 and TRBJ2-7; D gene ambiguous. Sequencing used naive CD8+ T cells sorted from blood. The sequence derives from a woman younger than 45 in good health. The CDR3 reads CASSIVGNSYEQYF. In DNA, the CDR3 is TGTGCCAGTAGTATAGTAGGTAACTCCTACGAGCAGTACTTC.